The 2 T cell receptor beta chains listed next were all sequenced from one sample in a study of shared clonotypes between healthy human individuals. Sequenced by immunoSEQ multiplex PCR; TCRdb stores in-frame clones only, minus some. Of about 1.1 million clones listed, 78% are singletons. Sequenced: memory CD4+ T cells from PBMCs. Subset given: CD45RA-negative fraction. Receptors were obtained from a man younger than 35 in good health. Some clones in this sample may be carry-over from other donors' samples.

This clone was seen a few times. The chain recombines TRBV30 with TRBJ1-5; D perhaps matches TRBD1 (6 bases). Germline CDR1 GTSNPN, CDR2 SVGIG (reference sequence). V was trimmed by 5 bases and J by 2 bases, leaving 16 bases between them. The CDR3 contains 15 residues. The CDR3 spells CAWETGAGGNQPQHF. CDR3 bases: TGTGCCTGGGAAACGGGGGCAGGGGGCAATCAGCCCCAGCATTTT. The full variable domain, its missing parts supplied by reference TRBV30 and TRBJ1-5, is SQTIHQWPATLVQPVGSPLSLECTVEGTSNPNLYWYRQAAGRGLQLLFYSVGIGQISSEVPQNLSASRPQDRQFILSSKKLLLSDSGFYLCAWETGAGGNQPQHFGDGTRLSIL.

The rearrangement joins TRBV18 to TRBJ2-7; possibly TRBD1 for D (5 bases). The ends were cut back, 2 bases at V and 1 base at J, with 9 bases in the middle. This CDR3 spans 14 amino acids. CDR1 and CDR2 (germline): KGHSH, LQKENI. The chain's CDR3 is CASSPGAESYEQYF. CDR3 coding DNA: TGTGCCAGCTCACCAGGGGCCGAATCCTACGAGCAGTACTTC.